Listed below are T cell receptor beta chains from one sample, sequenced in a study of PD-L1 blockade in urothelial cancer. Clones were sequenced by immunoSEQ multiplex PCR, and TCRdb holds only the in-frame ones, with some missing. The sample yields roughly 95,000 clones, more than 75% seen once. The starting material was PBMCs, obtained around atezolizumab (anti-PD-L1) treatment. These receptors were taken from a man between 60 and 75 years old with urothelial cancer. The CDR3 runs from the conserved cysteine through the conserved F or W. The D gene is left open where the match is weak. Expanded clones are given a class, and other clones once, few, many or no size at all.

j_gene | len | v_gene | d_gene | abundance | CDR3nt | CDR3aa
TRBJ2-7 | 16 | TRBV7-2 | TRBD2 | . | TGTGCCAGCAGCTTAGGTGCGGCGGGAGACTCCTACGAGCAGTACTTC | CASSLGAAGDSYEQYF
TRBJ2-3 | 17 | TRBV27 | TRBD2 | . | TGTGCCAGCAGTTTATGGCGACTGAGCGGGGGAGCAGATACGCAGTATTTT | CASSLWRLSGGADTQYF
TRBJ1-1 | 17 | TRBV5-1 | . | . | TGCCCCCAGAACTACCCCCCCCTGGGAGGGCGTTGCACTGAAGCTTTCTTT | CPQNYPPLGGRCTEAFF
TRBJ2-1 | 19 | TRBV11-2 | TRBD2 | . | TGTGCCAGCAGCCATTTCCGGGGACTAGCGGGAGAAGGAAGGAATGAGCAGTTCTTC | CASSHFRGLAGEGRNEQFF
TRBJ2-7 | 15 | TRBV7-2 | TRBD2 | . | TGTGCCAGCAGGCTTGAGGGCGGGGGAGCCTACGAGCAGTACTTC | CASRLEGGGAYEQYF
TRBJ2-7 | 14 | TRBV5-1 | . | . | TGCGCCAGCAGCCCAAATGGAGACTTCTACGAGCAGTACTTC | CASSPNGDFYEQYF
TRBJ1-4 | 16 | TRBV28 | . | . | TGTGCCAGCAGTGAAGTAGGCCCCGGGACTCGAGAAAAACTGTTTTTT | CASSEVGPGTREKLFF
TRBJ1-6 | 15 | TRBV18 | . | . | TGTGCCAGCTCACCAATGGCAGACTATAATTCACCCCTCCACTTT | CASSPMADYNSPLHF
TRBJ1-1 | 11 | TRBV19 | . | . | TGTGCCAGTAAGCACAGGGCTGAAGCTTTCTTT | CASKHRAEAFF
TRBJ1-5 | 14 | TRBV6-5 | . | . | TGTGCCAGCAGTCCCAATGGACTCAATCAGCCCCAGCATTTT | CASSPNGLNQPQHF
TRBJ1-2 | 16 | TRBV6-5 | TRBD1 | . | TGTGCCAGCAGTTACTATCGGGGACAGACGTTAGGTGGCTACACCTTC | CASSYYRGQTLGGYTF
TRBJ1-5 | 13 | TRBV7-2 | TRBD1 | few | TGTGCCAGCAGCACCCGACAGGGTCAGCCCCAGCATTTT | CASSTRQGQPQHF
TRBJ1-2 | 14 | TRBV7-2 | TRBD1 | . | TGTGCCAGCAGCTTCGGGACAGGGATAAATGGCTACACCTTC | CASSFGTGINGYTF
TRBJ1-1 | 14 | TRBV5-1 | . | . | TGCGCCAGCAGAGACAGCGCGGCGAACACTGAAGCTTTCTTT | CASRDSAANTEAFF
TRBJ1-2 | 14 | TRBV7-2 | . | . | TGTGCCAGCAGCTTAGCGGGAGCAGGCTATGGCTACACCTTC | CASSLAGAGYGYTF
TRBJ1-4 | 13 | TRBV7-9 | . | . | TGTGCCAGCAGCTTAGGCAGAAATGAAAAACTGTTTTTT | CASSLGRNEKLFF
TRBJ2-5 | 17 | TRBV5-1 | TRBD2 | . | TGCGCCAGCAGCTCTAGTGGAGCGGGGGGGACCGGGGAGACCCAGTACTTC | CASSSSGAGGTGETQYF
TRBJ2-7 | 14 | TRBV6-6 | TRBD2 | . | TGTGCCAGCACCCAGCTAGCGGAAACCTACGAGCAGTACTTC | CASTQLAETYEQYF
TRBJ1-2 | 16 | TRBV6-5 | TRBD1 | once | TGTGCCAGCAGTTACGCCCAGACAGGGGCTAACTATGGCTACACCTTC | CASSYAQTGANYGYTF
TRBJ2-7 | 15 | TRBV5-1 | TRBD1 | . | TGCGCCAGCAGCTCAGGACAGGGAACGGCCTACGAGCAGTACTTC | CASSSGQGTAYEQYF
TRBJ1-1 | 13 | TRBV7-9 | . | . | TGTGCCAGCAGCCTCGATGAGGACACTGAAGCTTTCTTT | CASSLDEDTEAFF
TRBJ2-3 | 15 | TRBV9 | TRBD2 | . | TGTGCCAGCAGCACTAGCGGGACTACCACAGATACGCAGTATTTT | CASSTSGTTTDTQYF
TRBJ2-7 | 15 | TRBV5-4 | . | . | TGTGCCAGCAGGGATGACAGGCGCGTTGGAAGGGAGCAGTACTTC | CASRDDRRVGREQYF
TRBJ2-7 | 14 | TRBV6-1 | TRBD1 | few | TGTGCCAGCAGCCCAACGGACAGGCTGTACGAGCAGTACTTC | CASSPTDRLYEQYF
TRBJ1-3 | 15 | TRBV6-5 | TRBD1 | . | TGTGCCAGCAGTACCCGGGACAGGGCAGGAAACACCATATATTTT | CASSTRDRAGNTIYF
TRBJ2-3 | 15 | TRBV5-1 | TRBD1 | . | TGCGCCAGCAGCTTTGGGGGGACAGGGGTAGATACGCAGTATTTT | CASSFGGTGVDTQYF
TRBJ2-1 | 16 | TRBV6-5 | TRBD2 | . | TGTGCCAGCAGTTCACAAGCGGGAGTGGTATACAATGAGCAGTTCTTC | CASSSQAGVVYNEQFF
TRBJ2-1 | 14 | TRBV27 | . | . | TGTGCCAGCAGTTTAAGGCGGGACAGCAATGAGCAGTTCTTC | CASSLRRDSNEQFF
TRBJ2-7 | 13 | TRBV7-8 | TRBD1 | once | TGTGCCAGCAGCCGACAGGGGACCTACGAGCAGTACTTC | CASSRQGTYEQYF
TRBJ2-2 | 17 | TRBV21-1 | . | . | TGTGCCAGCAGCAAAGCCCCTAGCGGGGTACTCACCGGGGAGCTGTTTTTT | CASSKAPSGVLTGELFF
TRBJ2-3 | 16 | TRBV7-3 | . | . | TGTGCCAGCAGCTTAAGTAGGGGGGGCCGCACAGATACGCAGTATTTT | CASSLSRGGRTDTQYF
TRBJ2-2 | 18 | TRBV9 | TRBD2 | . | TGTGCCAGCAGCTCCCCGGGACTAGCGGGAGTACTCACCGGGGAGCTGTTTTTT | CASSSPGLAGVLTGELFF
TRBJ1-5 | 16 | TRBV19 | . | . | TGTGCCAGTAGTATACCGCACGGGAGTAGCAATCAGCCCCAGCATTTT | CASSIPHGSSNQPQHF
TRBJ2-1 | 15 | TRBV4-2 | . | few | TGTGCCAGCAGCCAAGTTTTCGACATCGACAATGAGCAGTTCTTC | CASSQVFDIDNEQFF
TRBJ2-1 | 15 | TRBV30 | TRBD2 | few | TGTGCCTGGACCCTCCGACTAGCGGGATACAATGAGCAGTTCTTC | CAWTLRLAGYNEQFF
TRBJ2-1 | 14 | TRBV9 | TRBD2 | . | TGTGCCAGCAGGGGACTAGGGGGATCTAATGAGCAGTTCTTC | CASRGLGGSNEQFF
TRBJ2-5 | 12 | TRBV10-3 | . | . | TGTGCCATCAGTGCCGCTACGGAGACCCAGTACTTC | CAISAATETQYF
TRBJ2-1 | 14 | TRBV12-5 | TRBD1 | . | TGTGCTAGTGCCCGGGACAGGGGTATGGATGAGCAGTTCTTC | CASARDRGMDEQFF
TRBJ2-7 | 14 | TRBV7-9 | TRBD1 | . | TGTGCCAGCAGCCCCAGGACAGGCTCCTACGAGCAGTACTTC | CASSPRTGSYEQYF
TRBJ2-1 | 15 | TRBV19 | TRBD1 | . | TGTGCCAGTAGTATCGGACAGGGCCCCCACAATGAGCAGTTCTTC | CASSIGQGPHNEQFF